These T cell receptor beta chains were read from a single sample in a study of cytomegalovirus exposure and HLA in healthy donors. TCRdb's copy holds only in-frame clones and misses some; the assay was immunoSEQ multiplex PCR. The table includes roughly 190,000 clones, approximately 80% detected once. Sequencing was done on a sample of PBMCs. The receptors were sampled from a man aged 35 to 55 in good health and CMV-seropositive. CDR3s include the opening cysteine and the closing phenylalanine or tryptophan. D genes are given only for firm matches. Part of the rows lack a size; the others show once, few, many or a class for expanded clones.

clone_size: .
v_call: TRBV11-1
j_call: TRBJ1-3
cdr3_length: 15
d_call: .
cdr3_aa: CASSAARLSGNTIYF
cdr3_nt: TGTGCCAGCAGTGCCGCCAGGCTATCTGGAAACACCATATATTTT

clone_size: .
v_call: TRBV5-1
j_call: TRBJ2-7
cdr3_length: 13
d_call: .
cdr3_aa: CASSPGNNYEQYF
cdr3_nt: TGCGCCAGCAGCCCGGGGAATAACTACGAGCAGTACTTC

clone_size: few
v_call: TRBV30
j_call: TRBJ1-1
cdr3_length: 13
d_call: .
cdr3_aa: CAWSWNRNTEAFF
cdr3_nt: TGTGCCTGGAGTTGGAACAGAAACACTGAAGCTTTCTTT

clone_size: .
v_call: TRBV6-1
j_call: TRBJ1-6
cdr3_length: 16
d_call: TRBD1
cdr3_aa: CASSVTGTGRNSPLHF
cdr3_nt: TGTGCCAGCAGTGTAACCGGGACAGGTCGAAATTCACCCCTCCACTTT

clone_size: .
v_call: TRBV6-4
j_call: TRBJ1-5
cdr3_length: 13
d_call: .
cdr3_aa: CASSESIFQPQHF
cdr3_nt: TGTGCCAGCAGTGAAAGCATCTTCCAGCCCCAGCATTTT

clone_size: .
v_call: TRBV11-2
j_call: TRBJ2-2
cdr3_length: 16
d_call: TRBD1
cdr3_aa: CASSLRQGSNTGELFF
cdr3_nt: TGTGCCAGCAGCTTAAGACAGGGATCGAACACCGGGGAGCTGTTTTTT

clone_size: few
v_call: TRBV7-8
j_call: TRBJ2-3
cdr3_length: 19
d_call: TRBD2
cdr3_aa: CASSLSPLLAGESTDTQYF
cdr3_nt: TGTGCCAGCAGCTTAAGCCCGCTTCTAGCGGGGGAGAGCACAGATACGCAGTATTTT

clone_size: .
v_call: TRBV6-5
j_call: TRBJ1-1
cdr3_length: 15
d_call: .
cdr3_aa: CATETQGRGDTEAFF
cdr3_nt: TGTGCCACCGAAACCCAGGGGCGGGGGGACACTGAAGCTTTCTTT

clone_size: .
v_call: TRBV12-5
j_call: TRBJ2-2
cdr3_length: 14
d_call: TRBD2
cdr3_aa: CASGGGLAPGELFF
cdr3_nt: TGTGCTAGTGGTGGTGGACTAGCTCCCGGGGAGCTGTTTTTT

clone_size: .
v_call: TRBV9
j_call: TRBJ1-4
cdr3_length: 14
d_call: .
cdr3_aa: CASSVGATNEKLFF
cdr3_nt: TGTGCCAGCAGCGTCGGGGCAACTAATGAAAAACTGTTTTTT

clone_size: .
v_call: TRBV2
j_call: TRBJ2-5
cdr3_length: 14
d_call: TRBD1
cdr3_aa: CASSEEAGGETQYF
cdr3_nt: TGTGCCAGCAGTGAAGAGGCAGGGGGAGAGACCCAGTACTTC

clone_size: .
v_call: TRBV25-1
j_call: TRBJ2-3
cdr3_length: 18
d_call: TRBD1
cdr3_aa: CASSEEWDSKGGTDTQYF
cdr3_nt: TGTGCCAGCAGTGAGGAATGGGACAGCAAAGGGGGCACAGATACGCAGTATTTT

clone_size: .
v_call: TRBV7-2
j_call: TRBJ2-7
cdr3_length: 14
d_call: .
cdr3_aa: CASSTGTPAYEQYF
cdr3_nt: TGTGCCAGCAGCACCGGGACACCCGCCTACGAGCAGTACTTC

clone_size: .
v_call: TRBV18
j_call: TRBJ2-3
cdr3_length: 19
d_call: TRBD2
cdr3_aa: CASSPSVVVYSGSTDTQYF
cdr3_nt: TGTGCCAGCTCACCCTCAGTGGTGGTGTATAGCGGGAGCACAGATACGCAGTATTTT

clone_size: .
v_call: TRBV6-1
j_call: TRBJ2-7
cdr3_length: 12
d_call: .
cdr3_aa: CASSHHNTRGYF
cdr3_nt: TGTGCCAGCAGTCATCACAATACACGTGGGTACTTC

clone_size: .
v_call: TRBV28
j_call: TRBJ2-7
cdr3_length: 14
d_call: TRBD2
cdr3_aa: CASSQAGGLGEQYF
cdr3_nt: TGTGCCAGCAGTCAGGCGGGGGGCCTGGGGGAGCAGTACTTC

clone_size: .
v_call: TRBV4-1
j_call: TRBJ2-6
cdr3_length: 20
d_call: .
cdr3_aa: CASSQAPGDRSLSGANVLTF
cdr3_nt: TGCGCCAGCAGCCAAGCCCCAGGGGACCGAAGCCTCTCTGGGGCCAACGTCCTGACTTTC

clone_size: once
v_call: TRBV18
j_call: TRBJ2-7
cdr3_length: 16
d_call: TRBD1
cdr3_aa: CASSQQGQIPSYEQYF
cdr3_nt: TGTGCCAGCTCACAGCAGGGACAGATCCCCTCCTACGAGCAGTACTTC

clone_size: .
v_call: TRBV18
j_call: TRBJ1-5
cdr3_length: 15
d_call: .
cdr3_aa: CASSPGRVADQPQHF
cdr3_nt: TGTGCCAGCTCACCGGGCAGGGTAGCGGATCAGCCCCAGCATTTT

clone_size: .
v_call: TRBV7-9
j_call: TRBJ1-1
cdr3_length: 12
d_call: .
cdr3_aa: CASSLPPFEAFF
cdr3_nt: TGTGCCAGCAGCTTACCCCCCTTTGAAGCTTTCTTT

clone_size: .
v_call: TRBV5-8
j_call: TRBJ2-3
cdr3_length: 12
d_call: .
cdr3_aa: CASSFDGDTQYF
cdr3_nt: TGTGCCAGCAGCTTCGACGGGGATACGCAGTATTTT

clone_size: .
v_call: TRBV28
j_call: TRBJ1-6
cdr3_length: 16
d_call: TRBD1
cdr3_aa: CASSFIGQGGNSPLHF
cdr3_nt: TGTGCCAGCAGTTTCATCGGACAGGGGGGTAATTCACCCCTCCACTTT

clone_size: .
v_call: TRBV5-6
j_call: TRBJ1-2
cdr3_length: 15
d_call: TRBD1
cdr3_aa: CASSHLMTGDYGYTF
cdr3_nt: TGTGCCAGCAGCCATTTGATGACAGGGGACTATGGCTACACCTTC

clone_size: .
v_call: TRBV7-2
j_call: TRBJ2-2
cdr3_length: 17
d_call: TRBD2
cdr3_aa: CASSLERLAGDTGELFF
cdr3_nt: TGTGCCAGCAGCTTAGAGCGACTAGCGGGTGACACCGGGGAGCTGTTTTTT